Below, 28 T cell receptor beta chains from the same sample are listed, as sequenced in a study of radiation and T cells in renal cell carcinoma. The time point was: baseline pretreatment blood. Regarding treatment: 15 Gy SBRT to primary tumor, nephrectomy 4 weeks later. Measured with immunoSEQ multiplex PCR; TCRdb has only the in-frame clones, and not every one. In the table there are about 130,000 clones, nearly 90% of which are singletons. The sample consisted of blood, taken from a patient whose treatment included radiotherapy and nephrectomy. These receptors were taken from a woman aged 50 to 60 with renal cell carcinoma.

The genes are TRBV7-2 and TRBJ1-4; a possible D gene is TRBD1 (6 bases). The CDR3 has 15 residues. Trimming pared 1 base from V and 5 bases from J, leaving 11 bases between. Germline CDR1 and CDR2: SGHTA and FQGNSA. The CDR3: CASSLGGALNEKLFF. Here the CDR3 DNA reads TGTGCCAGCAGCTTAGGGGGGGCCCTAAATGAAAAACTGTTTTTT.

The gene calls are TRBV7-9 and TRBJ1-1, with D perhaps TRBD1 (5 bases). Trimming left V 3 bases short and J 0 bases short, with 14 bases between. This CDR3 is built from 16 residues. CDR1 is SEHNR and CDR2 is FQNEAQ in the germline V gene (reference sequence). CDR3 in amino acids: CASSFGPSGLNTEAFF. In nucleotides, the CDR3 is TGTGCCAGCAGCTTCGGTCCCTCGGGGCTGAACACTGAAGCTTTCTTT. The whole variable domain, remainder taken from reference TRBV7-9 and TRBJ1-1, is DTGVSQNPRHKITKRGQNVTFRCDPISEHNRLYWYRQTLGQGPEFLTYFQNEAQLEKSRLLSDRFSAERPKGSFSTLEIQRTEQGDSAMYLCASSFGPSGLNTEAFFGQGTRLTVV.

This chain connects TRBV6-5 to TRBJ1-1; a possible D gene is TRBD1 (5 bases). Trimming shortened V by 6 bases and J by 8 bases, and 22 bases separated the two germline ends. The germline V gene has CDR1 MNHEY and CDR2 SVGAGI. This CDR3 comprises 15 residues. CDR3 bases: TGTGCCAGCAGGGGGCCAGGATCTGAAATTCGGGAAGCTTTCTTT. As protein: CASRGPGSEIREAFF.

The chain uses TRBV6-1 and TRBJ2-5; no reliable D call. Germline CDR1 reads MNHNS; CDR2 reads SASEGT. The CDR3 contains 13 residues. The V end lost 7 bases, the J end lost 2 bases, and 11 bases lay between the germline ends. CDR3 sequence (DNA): TGTGCCAGCATTTGGGCAGAGCAAGAGACCCAGTACTTC. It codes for CASIWAEQETQYF.

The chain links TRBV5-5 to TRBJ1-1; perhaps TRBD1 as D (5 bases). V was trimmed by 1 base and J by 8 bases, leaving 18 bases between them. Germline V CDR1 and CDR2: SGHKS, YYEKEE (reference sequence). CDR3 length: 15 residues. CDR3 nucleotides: TGTGCCAGCAGCTTGAGGTCCGGGGGTATTGGGGAAGCTTTCTTT. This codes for CASSLRSGGIGEAFF.

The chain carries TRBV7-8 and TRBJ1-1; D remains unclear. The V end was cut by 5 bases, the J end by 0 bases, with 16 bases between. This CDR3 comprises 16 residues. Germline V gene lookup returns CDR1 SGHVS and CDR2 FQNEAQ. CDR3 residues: CASSPMAWQLNTEAFF. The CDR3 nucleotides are TGTGCCAGCAGCCCAATGGCTTGGCAGCTGAACACTGAAGCTTTCTTT.

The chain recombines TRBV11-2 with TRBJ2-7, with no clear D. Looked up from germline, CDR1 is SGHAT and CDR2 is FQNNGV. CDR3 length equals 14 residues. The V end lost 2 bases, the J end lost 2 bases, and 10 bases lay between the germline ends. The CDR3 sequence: CASSLSFITYEQYF. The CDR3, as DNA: TGTGCCAGCAGCTTATCGTTCATTACCTACGAGCAGTACTTC.

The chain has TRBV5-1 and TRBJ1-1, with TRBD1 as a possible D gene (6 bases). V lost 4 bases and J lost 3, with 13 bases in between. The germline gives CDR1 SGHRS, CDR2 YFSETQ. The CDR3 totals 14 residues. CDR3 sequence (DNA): TGCGCCAGCAGCCGAGGGGGGACGGACACTGAAGCTTTCTTT. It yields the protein CASSRGGTDTEAFF.

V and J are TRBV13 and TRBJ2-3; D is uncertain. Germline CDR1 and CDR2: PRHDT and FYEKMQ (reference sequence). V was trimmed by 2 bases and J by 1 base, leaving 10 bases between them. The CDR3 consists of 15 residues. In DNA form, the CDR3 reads TGTGCCAGCAGCTTAACCGGGCCGGGCACAGATACGCAGTATTTT. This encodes CASSLTGPGTDTQYF.

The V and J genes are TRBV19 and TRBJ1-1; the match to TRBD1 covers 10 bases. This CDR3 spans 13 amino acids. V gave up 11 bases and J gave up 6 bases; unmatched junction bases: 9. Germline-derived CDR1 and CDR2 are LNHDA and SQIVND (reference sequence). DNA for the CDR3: TGTGCCGAGGCGGACAGGGGGAGTCCTGAAGCTTTCTTT. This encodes CAEADRGSPEAFF.

The CDR3 DNA follows: TGCGCCAGCAGCGGGTCTCGTTCCTACGAGCAGTACTTC. As protein: CASSGSRSYEQYF. The chain combines TRBV5-1 with TRBJ2-7; the D is unclear. The V gene lost 4 bases and the J gene lost 1 base, with 9 bases spanning the gap. This CDR3 has 13 residues. Germline V gives CDR1 SGHRS, CDR2 YFSETQ.

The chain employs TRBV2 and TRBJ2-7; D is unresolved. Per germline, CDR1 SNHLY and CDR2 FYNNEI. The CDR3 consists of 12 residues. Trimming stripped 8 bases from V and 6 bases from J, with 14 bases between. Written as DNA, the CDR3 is TGTGCCAGCGGACCCACCCGGAGCGAGCAGTACTTC. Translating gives CASGPTRSEQYF. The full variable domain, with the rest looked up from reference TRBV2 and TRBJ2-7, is EPEVTQTPSHQVTQMGQEVILRCVPISNHLYFYWYRQILGQKVEFLVSFYNNEISEKSEIFDDQFSVERPDGSNFTLKIRSTKLEDSAMYFCASGPTRSEQYFGPGTRLTVT.

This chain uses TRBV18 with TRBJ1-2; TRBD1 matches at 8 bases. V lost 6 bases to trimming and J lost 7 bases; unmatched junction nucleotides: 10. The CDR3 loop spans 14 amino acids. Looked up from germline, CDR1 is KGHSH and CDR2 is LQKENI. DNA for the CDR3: TGTGCCAGCTCCCGTACTGACAGGGGTGGTGGCTACACCTTC. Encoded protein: CASSRTDRGGGYTF.

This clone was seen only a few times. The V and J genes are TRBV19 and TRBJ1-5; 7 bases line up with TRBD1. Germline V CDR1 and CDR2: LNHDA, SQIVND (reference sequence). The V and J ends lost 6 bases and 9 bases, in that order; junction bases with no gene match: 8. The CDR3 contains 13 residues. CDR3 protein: CASSTGTAGPQHF. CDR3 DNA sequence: TGTGCCAGTAGCACTGGGACAGCTGGGCCCCAGCATTTT.

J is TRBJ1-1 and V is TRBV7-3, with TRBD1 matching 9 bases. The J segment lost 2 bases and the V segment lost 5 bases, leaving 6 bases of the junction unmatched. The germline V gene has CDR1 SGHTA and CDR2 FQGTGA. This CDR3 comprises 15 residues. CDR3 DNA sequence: TGTGCCAGCAGCCCCCGGGACAGGGATAACACTGAAGCTTTCTTT. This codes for CASSPRDRDNTEAFF. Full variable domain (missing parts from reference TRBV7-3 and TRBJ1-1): GAGVSQTPSNKVTEKGKYVELRCDPISGHTALYWYRQSLGQGPEFLIYFQGTGAADDSGLPNDRFFAVRPEGSVSTLKIQRTERGDSAVYLCASSPRDRDNTEAFFGQGTRLTVV.

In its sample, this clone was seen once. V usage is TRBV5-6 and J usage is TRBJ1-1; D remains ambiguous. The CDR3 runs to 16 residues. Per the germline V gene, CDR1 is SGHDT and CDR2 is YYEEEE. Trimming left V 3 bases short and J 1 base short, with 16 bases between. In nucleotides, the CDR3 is TGTGCCAGCAGCTCCCACCGAACGGTGGCGAACACTGAAGCTTTCTTT. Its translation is CASSSHRTVANTEAFF.

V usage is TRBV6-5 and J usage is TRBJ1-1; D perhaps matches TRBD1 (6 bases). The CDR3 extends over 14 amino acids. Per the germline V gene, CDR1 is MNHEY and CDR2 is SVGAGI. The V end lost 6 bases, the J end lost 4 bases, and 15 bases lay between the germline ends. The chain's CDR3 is CASSLQGLGTEAFF. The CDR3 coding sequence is TGTGCCAGCAGCTTACAGGGTTTGGGCACTGAAGCTTTCTTT.

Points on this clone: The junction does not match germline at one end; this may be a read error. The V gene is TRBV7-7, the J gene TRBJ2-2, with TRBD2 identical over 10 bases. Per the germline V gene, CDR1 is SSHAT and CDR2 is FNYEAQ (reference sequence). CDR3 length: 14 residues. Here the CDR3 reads CASSATSGAWELFF. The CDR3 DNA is TGTGCTAGCAGCGCCACTAGCGGGGCCTGGGAGCTGTTTTTT.

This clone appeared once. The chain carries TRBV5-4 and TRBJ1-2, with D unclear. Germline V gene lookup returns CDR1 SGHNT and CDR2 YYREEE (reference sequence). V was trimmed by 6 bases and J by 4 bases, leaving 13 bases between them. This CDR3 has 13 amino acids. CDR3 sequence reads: CASTSGKGYGYTF. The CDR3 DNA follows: TGTGCCAGCACTTCCGGGAAGGGCTATGGCTACACCTTC.

The chain's CDR3 is CASSVYSAPSSGNTIYF. CDR3 nucleotide sequence: TGTGCCAGCAGCGTTTATTCTGCGCCGAGCTCTGGAAACACCATATATTTT. V and J are TRBV9 and TRBJ1-3; no firm D call. Germline V lookup: CDR1 SGDLS, CDR2 YYNGEE. The CDR3 totals 17 residues. The V and J ends lost 2 bases and 0 bases respectively, with 15 bases between them.

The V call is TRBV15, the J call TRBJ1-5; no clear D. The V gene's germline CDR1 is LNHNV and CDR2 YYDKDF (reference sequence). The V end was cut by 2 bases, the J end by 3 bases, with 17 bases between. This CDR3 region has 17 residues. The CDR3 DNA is TGTGCCACCAGCAGAACCATCCCGGTGGGGTACAATCAGCCCCAGCATTTT. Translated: CATSRTIPVGYNQPQHF.

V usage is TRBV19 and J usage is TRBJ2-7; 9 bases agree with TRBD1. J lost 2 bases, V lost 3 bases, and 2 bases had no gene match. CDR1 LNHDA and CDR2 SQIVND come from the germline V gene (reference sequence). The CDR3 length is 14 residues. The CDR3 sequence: CASSIGTGPYEQYF. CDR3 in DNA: TGTGCCAGTAGTATCGGGACAGGGCCCTACGAGCAGTACTTC.

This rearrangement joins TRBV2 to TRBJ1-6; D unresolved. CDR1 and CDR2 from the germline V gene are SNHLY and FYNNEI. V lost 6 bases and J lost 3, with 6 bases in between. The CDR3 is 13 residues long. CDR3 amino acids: CASRADYNSPLHF. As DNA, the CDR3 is TGTGCCAGCAGGGCCGACTATAATTCACCCCTCCACTTT.

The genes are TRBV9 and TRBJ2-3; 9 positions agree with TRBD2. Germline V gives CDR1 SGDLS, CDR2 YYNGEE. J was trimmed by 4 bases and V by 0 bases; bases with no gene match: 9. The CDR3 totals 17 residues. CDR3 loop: CASSVEGRLAGSDTQYF. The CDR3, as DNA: TGTGCCAGCAGCGTAGAGGGACGGCTAGCGGGGTCAGATACGCAGTATTTT. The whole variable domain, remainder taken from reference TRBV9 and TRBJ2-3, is DSGVTQTPKHLITATGQRVTLRCSPRSGDLSVYWYQQSLDQGLQFLIQYYNGEERAKGNILERFSAQQFPDLHSELNLSSLELGDSALYFCASSVEGRLAGSDTQYFGPGTRLTVL.

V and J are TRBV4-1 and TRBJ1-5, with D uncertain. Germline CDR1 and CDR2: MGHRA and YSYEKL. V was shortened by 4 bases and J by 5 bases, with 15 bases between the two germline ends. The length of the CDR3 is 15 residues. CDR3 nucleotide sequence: TGCGCCAGCAGCCCTAGTCCGCAGATCGATCAGCCCCAGCATTTT. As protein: CASSPSPQIDQPQHF.

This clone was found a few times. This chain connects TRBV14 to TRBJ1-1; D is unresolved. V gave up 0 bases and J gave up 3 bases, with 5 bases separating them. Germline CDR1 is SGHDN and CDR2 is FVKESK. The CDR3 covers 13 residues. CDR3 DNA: TGTGCCAGCAGCCAAGACACCTACACTGAAGCTTTCTTT. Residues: CASSQDTYTEAFF.

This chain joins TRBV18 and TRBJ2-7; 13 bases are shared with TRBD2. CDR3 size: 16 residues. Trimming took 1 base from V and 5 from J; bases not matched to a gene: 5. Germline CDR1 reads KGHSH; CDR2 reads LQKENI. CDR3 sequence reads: CASSPRGTSGAHEQYF. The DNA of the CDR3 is TGTGCCAGCTCACCACGAGGGACTAGCGGGGCCCACGAGCAGTACTTC.

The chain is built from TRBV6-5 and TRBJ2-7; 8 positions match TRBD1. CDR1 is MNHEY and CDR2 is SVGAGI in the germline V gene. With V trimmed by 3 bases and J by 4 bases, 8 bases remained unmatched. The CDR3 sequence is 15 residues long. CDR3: CASSYSTGARYEQYF. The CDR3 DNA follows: TGTGCCAGCAGTTATTCGACAGGGGCCCGATACGAGCAGTACTTC.